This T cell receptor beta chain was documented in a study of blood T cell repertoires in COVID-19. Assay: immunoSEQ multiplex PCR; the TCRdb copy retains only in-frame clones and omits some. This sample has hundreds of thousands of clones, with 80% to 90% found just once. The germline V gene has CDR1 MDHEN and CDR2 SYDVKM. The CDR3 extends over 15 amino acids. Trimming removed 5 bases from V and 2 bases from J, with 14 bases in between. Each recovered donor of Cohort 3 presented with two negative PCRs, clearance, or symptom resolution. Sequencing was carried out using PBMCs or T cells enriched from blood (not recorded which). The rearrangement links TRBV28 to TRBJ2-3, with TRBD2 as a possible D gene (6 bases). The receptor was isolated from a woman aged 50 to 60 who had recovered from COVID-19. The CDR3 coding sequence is TGTGCCAGCAGTACCCCCGGGGGACTCACAGATACGCAGTATTTT. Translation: CASSTPGGLTDTQYF.